The rows below give T cell receptor beta chains drawn from one sample of a study of T cell responses to AZD1222 COVID-19 vaccine. The repertoire was sequenced with immunoSEQ multiplex PCR; TCRdb's copy has only in-frame clones and lacks some. The sample has roughly 100,000 clones; 85% to 90% are singletons. Sample: peripheral blood, taken on day 0 of AZD1222 vaccination. The receptors come from an adult in good health. CDR3s include the opening cysteine and the closing phenylalanine or tryptophan.

>TRBV7-9
CASSLTGVTDTQYF
>TRBV29-1
CSVAAGSTEAFF
>TRBV18
CASSGGMNTEAFF
>TRBV7-2
CASSLGGAMNTEAFF
>TRBV5-4
CASSLQGNEKLFF
>TRBV5-1
CASSSGTGNYQETQYF
>TRBV18
CASSLDYRQEQFF
>TRBV7-6
CASSPSVGNYGYTF
>TRBV6-6
CASSYGGAKNIQYF
>TRBV7-2
CASSSSGGGTDTQYF